These 2 T cell receptor beta chains came from one sample sequenced in a study of cytomegalovirus exposure and HLA in healthy donors. Clones were sequenced by immunoSEQ multiplex PCR, and TCRdb holds only the in-frame ones, with some missing. The sample holds a few hundred thousand clones; 75% to 90% are singletons and the top ten take 0.83%. Material for sequencing was PBMCs. These receptors all stem from a woman aged 18-29 years in good health and CMV-seronegative.

As to this clone: Other DNA sequences in the sample encode the same CDR3. The rearrangement joins TRBV6-5 to TRBJ1-4; D is possibly TRBD1 (5 bases). Germline V gene sequence: CDR1 MNHEY, CDR2 SVGAGI. Between the trimmed V and J ends, which lost 2 bases and 3 bases, there was a span of 10 bases. There are 15 residues in the CDR3. CDR3 DNA: TGTGCCAGCAGTTACGGCCAGGGTTCTAATGAAAAACTGTTTTTT. Amino acids: CASSYGQGSNEKLFF.

The rearrangement joins TRBV10-3 to TRBJ2-3; perhaps TRBD2 as D (6 bases). This CDR3 has 15 amino acids. V lost 7 bases and J 6 bases, leaving 20 bases between the germline ends. Germline V gives CDR1 ENHRY, CDR2 SYGVKD. The CDR3 DNA is TGTGCCATCAAGGGTCCGGGGCGGGGTTTGGATACGCAGTATTTT. Its protein product is CAIKGPGRGLDTQYF.